These 30 T cell receptor beta chains were all obtained from the same sample, sequenced in a study of blood T cell repertoires in COVID-19. Profiling relied on immunoSEQ multiplex PCR, and the TCRdb table lists in-frame clones only, not all of them. There are over 250,000 clones in the sample; approximately 89% occur only once, and approximately 5% lies in the top ten. Sequences were obtained from PBMCs or T cells enriched from blood (not recorded which). The origin of the receptors is a young woman who had recovered from COVID-19.

The genes are TRBV29-1 and TRBJ1-2, with D perhaps TRBD1 (6 bases). V shed 7 bases and J shed 1 base, with 13 bases lying between them. CDR1 and CDR2 from the germline V gene are SQVTM and ANQGSEA. The CDR3 totals 13 residues. CDR3 sequence reads: CSAPGAYNYGYTF. CDR3 bases: TGCAGCGCCCCAGGGGCGTATAACTATGGCTACACCTTC.

The gene calls are TRBV2 and TRBJ1-6, with D tentatively TRBD1 (6 bases). This CDR3 is built from 17 residues. Germline CDR1 is SNHLY and CDR2 is FYNNEI. V lost 1 base, J lost 11 bases, and 21 bases lay in between. CDR3 amino acids: CASSEDPRFWGGPPLHF. The CDR3, as DNA: TGTGCCAGCAGTGAAGACCCCCGTTTTTGGGGGGGGCCACCCCTCCACTTT.

The CDR3 nucleotides read TGTGCCAGCAGACGACAGGGTGGGACAGATACGCAGTATTTT. As protein: CASRRQGGTDTQYF. The rearrangement uses TRBV6-5 and TRBJ2-3; 7 bases map to TRBD1. Germline values: CDR1 MNHEY, CDR2 SVGAGI. The V gene end was trimmed by 6 bases and the J gene end by 3 bases; junction bases not matched to a gene: 6. The CDR3 is 14 amino acids.

V and J are TRBV7-9 and TRBJ1-1, with D perhaps matching TRBD1 (6 bases). There are 13 residues in the CDR3. Trimming stripped 5 bases from V and 8 bases from J, with 15 bases between. CDR1 and CDR2 from the germline V gene are SEHNR and FQNEAQ (reference sequence). The CDR3 DNA sequence: TGTGCCAGCAGCCGAACGGGGGGCGCGGAAGCTTTCTTT. It yields the protein CASSRTGGAEAFF.

The gene calls are TRBV5-8 and TRBJ1-5; maybe TRBD1 (6 bases). V was trimmed by 3 bases and J by 3 bases, leaving 10 bases between them. Germline V lookup: CDR1 SGHTS, CDR2 YDEGEE. This CDR3 comprises 14 residues. Here the CDR3 DNA reads TGTGCCAGCAGCTATGACAGGATCAATCAGCCCCAGCATTTT. It specifies CASSYDRINQPQHF. Combining the CDR3 with reference TRBV5-8 and TRBJ1-5 gives the whole variable domain EAGVTQSPTHLIKTRGQQATLRCSPISGHTSVYWYQQALGLGLQFLLWYDEGEERNRGNFPPRFSGRQFPNYSSELNVNALELEDSALYLCASSYDRINQPQHFGDGTRLSIL.

The rearrangement uses TRBV2 and TRBJ2-5; D may be TRBD2 (6 bases). Germline CDR1 is SNHLY and CDR2 is FYNNEI. The CDR3 covers 15 residues. The V end was cut by 5 bases, the J end by 4 bases, with 17 bases between. CDR3 region: CASSRGAGLGETQYF. The CDR3 DNA sequence: TGTGCCAGCAGTAGGGGCGCGGGGTTGGGAGAGACCCAGTACTTC. The whole variable domain, filled in from reference TRBV2 and TRBJ2-5, reads EPEVTQTPSHQVTQMGQEVILRCVPISNHLYFYWYRQILGQKVEFLVSFYNNEISEKSEIFDDQFSVERPDGSNFTLKIRSTKLEDSAMYFCASSRGAGLGETQYFGPGTRLLVL.

V usage is TRBV29-1 and J usage is TRBJ2-7, with a possible D match to TRBD1 (6 bases). CDR3 length: 13 residues. V lost 8 bases and J lost 6, with 20 bases in between. Germline V gene sequence: CDR1 SQVTM, CDR2 ANQGSEA. In nucleotides, the CDR3 is TGCAGCATTAGGGGCAGGGACACATCCGAGCAGTACTTC. Its translation is CSIRGRDTSEQYF.

V usage is TRBV5-4 and J usage is TRBJ1-3; no clear D gene. Trimming shortened V by 0 bases and J by 0 bases, and 10 bases separated the two germline ends. The CDR3 sequence is 16 residues long. CDR1 is SGHNT, CDR2 YYREEE, per germline (reference sequence). The CDR3 sequence is CASSLDQVRSGNTIYF. CDR3 in DNA: TGTGCCAGCAGCTTGGACCAGGTGCGCTCTGGAAACACCATATATTTT.

The CDR3 loop reads CASSPFTGGGTEAFF. The CDR3 region has the DNA TGTGCCAGCTCACCCTTTACAGGGGGGGGCACTGAAGCTTTCTTT. The chain carries TRBV18 and TRBJ1-1; 8 nucleotides agree with TRBD1. V lost 3 bases and J lost 4; bases outside the gene matches: 7. The CDR3 loop spans 15 amino acids. Germline V gene data show CDR1 as KGHSH and CDR2 as LQKENI.

V is TRBV27 and J is TRBJ1-1; D is unresolved. The germline gives CDR1 MNHEY, CDR2 SMNVEV (reference sequence). CDR3 length equals 14 residues. Trimming pared 2 bases from V and 3 bases from J, leaving 10 bases between. Here the CDR3 DNA reads TGTGCCAGCAGTTTAGGGCCTTCTGACACTGAAGCTTTCTTT. This sequence encodes CASSLGPSDTEAFF.

The chain combines TRBV5-1 with TRBJ2-4; TRBD1 matches 8 bases. V lost 1 base, J lost 6 bases, and 3 bases stayed unmatched. CDR1 and CDR2 from the germline V gene are SGHRS and YFSETQ. This CDR3 region has 14 residues. CDR3 DNA sequence: TGCGCCAGCAGCTTGTGGCAGGGGGCAAACATTCAGTACTTC. Amino acids: CASSLWQGANIQYF. The variable domain in full, with the rest retrieved from reference TRBV5-1 and TRBJ2-4, is KAGVTQTPRYLIKTRGQQVTLSCSPISGHRSVSWYQQTPGQGLQFLFEYFSETQRNKGNFPGRFSGRQFSNSRSEMNVSTLELGDSALYLCASSLWQGANIQYFGAGTRLSVL.

CDR3 in DNA: TGCGCCAGCAGCCTGGGGGCTAGCGGGTACCAAGAGACCCAGTACTTC. Translated, it gives CASSLGASGYQETQYF. The chain links TRBV5-1 to TRBJ2-5; TRBD2 matches 8 bases. The CDR3 sequence is 16 residues long. Trimming at V came to 4 bases and at J to 0 bases, leaving 8 bases not matched to a gene. Germline CDR1 SGHRS, CDR2 YFSETQ.

This clone has only one observation. The chain recombines TRBV18 with TRBJ2-1; D may be TRBD1 (5 bases). The CDR3 sequence is 15 residues long. Trimming took off 3 bases at V and 5 bases at J, with 14 bases between the two ends. Germline CDR1 KGHSH, CDR2 LQKENI. The CDR3 loop reads CASSPVNQGNNEQFF. CDR3 nucleotide sequence: TGTGCCAGCTCACCTGTCAACCAGGGCAACAATGAGCAGTTCTTC.

The rearrangement links TRBV28 to TRBJ1-1; tentative D call: TRBD1 (5 bases). The CDR3 covers 16 residues. V was pared by 3 bases and J by 1 base, with 15 bases between. Germline V gene data show CDR1 as MDHEN and CDR2 as SYDVKM. DNA of the CDR3: TGTGCCAGCAGTTTTTGGGGGGACGCCGGGAACACTGAAGCTTTCTTT. This gives the protein CASSFWGDAGNTEAFF.

The J gene is TRBJ2-1, the V gene TRBV27; D call uncertain. V was pared by 2 bases and J by 8 bases, with 16 bases between. The CDR3 spans 15 residues. Per the germline V gene, CDR1 is MNHEY and CDR2 is SMNVEV (reference sequence). The CDR3: CASSLQAHQLDEQFF. The CDR3 DNA sequence: TGTGCCAGCAGTTTACAGGCCCACCAATTGGATGAGCAGTTCTTC.

Only a few counts were recorded for this clone. The chain links TRBV7-6 to TRBJ1-1; 9 bases are shared with TRBD1. The CDR3 loop spans 17 amino acids. The ends lost 1 base at V and 3 bases at J; junction bases unmatched: 9. Germline V gives CDR1 SGHVS, CDR2 FNYEAQ. CDR3 sequence reads: CASSLVTGGLVDTEAFF. Here the CDR3 DNA reads TGTGCCAGCAGCTTAGTGACAGGGGGACTGGTGGACACTGAAGCTTTCTTT.

This sequence joins TRBV11-2 and TRBJ1-1; no clear D. There are 13 residues in the CDR3. CDR1 is SGHAT, CDR2 FQNNGV, per germline. V lost 3 bases and J lost 3, with 8 bases in between. The CDR3 bases are TGTGCCAGCAGCTTGTCCGTCTACACTGAAGCTTTCTTT. It codes for CASSLSVYTEAFF.

The rearrangement uses TRBV7-9 and TRBJ1-1; maybe TRBD1 (6 bases). V lost 5 bases and J lost 2, with 12 bases in between. The CDR3 covers 14 residues. Germline V gene lookup returns CDR1 SEHNR and CDR2 FQNEAQ (reference sequence). This chain's CDR3 is CASSPWGLNTEAFF. CDR3 DNA: TGTGCCAGCAGCCCCTGGGGGCTAAACACTGAAGCTTTCTTT.

CDR3 DNA: TGTGCCAGCAGCGTAGGACTTAACCACTACAATGAGCAGTTCTTC. This sequence encodes CASSVGLNHYNEQFF. V usage is TRBV9 and J usage is TRBJ2-1, with D uncertain. This CDR3 has 15 residues. The germline V gene has CDR1 SGDLS and CDR2 YYNGEE. Trimming removed 0 bases at V and 3 bases at J, with 10 bases between.

The rearrangement links TRBV5-8 to TRBJ1-2; no reliable D call. The CDR3 length is 13 residues. V was pared by 0 bases and J by 5 bases, with 8 bases between. The V gene's germline CDR1 is SGHTS and CDR2 YDEGEE. The CDR3 loop reads CASSLALTYGYTF. The CDR3 nucleotides read TGTGCCAGCAGCTTGGCCCTGACTTATGGCTACACCTTC.

V and J are TRBV9 and TRBJ2-5, with TRBD2 matching over 9 bases. Germline V gene sequence: CDR1 SGDLS, CDR2 YYNGEE. J lost 4 bases, V lost 0 bases, and 13 bases had no gene match. The CDR3 sequence is 18 residues long. The CDR3 region is CASSVALPGAGGGETQYF. CDR3 DNA sequence: TGTGCCAGCAGCGTAGCACTCCCGGGCGCGGGGGGGGGAGAGACCCAGTACTTC.

CDR3 sequence: CATSAGQLSTDTQYF. CDR3 sequence (DNA): TGTGCCACCAGTGCGGGACAGCTTAGCACAGATACGCAGTATTTT. This chain uses TRBV24-1 with TRBJ2-3; 7 nucleotides match TRBD1. The CDR3 totals 15 residues. The germline gives CDR1 KGHDR, CDR2 SFDVKD. The J segment lost 0 bases and the V segment lost 5 bases, leaving 4 bases of the junction unmatched.

V usage is TRBV19 and J usage is TRBJ1-3; D perhaps matches TRBD1 (5 bases). There are 15 residues in the CDR3. Germline loops: CDR1 LNHDA, CDR2 SQIVND (reference sequence). Trimming removed 3 bases at V and 10 bases at J, with 19 bases between. The chain's CDR3 is CASSMGGDSRWTIYF. CDR3 in DNA: TGTGCCAGTAGTATGGGGGGTGACTCTCGGTGGACCATATATTTT.

The chain carries TRBV19 and TRBJ1-2, with D uncertain. Between the trimmed V and J ends, which lost 4 bases and 4 bases, there was a span of 10 bases. The CDR3 has 13 amino acids. Germline CDR1 LNHDA, CDR2 SQIVND (reference sequence). The CDR3 region has the DNA TGTGCCAGTAGTAGCGGGGTTGGCTATGGCTACACCTTC. Encoded protein: CASSSGVGYGYTF.

V usage is TRBV29-1 and J usage is TRBJ1-1, with 12 bases lining up with TRBD1. CDR1 and CDR2 from the germline V gene are SQVTM and ANQGSEA. V was pared by 2 bases and J by 10 bases, with 2 bases of the junction left unmatched. This CDR3 has 12 residues. CDR3 in amino acids: CSVERDRGRAFF. DNA of the CDR3: TGCAGCGTTGAACGGGACAGGGGGCGAGCTTTCTTT.

The chain uses TRBV30 and TRBJ1-4; D is unresolved. The germline V gene has CDR1 GTSNPN and CDR2 SVGIG (reference sequence). Trimming stripped 7 bases from V and 4 bases from J, with 16 bases between. The CDR3 is 14 amino acids. The CDR3 sequence is CAYEPNAINEKLFF. The CDR3 DNA sequence: TGTGCCTACGAGCCGAACGCTATTAATGAAAAACTGTTTTTT.

This CDR3 is CASSSIGRGSGNTIYF. The CDR3 DNA is TGTGCCAGCAGCTCAATAGGACGGGGCTCTGGAAACACCATATATTTT. The V and J genes are TRBV7-2 and TRBJ1-3; D is unresolved. Between the trimmed V and J ends, which lost 4 bases and 0 bases, there was a span of 13 bases. CDR1 SGHTA and CDR2 FQGNSA come from the germline V gene. The CDR3 runs 16 residues.

The CDR3 here is CASRRDLTGVDGTDTQYF. The CDR3 DNA reads as TGTGCCAGCAGGCGGGACCTGACAGGGGTTGACGGCACAGATACGCAGTATTTT. This chain joins TRBV27 and TRBJ2-3; 8 nucleotides align to TRBD1. The V segment lost 6 bases and the J segment 1 base; nucleotides outside the gene matches: 15. Looked up from germline, CDR1 is MNHEY and CDR2 is SMNVEV (reference sequence). The CDR3 loop spans 18 amino acids.

The chain employs TRBV5-8 and TRBJ1-2; D ambiguous. Trimming stripped 4 bases from V and 0 bases from J, with 13 bases between. The CDR3 spans 15 residues. In germline, CDR1 is SGHTS, CDR2 YDEGEE. The CDR3 loop reads CASSLNREANYGYTF. CDR3 bases: TGTGCCAGCAGCCTGAACAGAGAAGCTAACTATGGCTACACCTTC.

The chain combines TRBV4-1 with TRBJ1-2, with D hard to call. The CDR3 consists of 15 residues. Germline loops: CDR1 MGHRA, CDR2 YSYEKL. Trimming took 0 bases from V and 4 from J, leaving 12 bases between them. This CDR3 is CASSQDEVGGYGYTF. The DNA for the CDR3 is TGCGCCAGCAGCCAAGATGAAGTCGGAGGCTATGGCTACACCTTC.